This TCR beta chain was sequenced for a study of PD-1 blockade in classical Hodgkin lymphoma. Study-wide findings and caveats: Baseline diversity was lower in partial responders and progressors than complete responders.

Time point reported: cycle 4 day 1 (C4D1), after around six weeks of nivolumab. Relapse was seen in all patients after autologous stem cell transplantation, and brentuximab vedotin exposure was variable. Details on this clone: Antigen specificity is unknown.

Germline assignment: CDR1 SGHKS and CDR2 YYEKEE (reference sequence). With 2 bases clipped from V and 10 bases from J, the junction kept 8 bases outside the gene matches. The CDR3 length is 14 residues. TCRdb's copy holds only in-frame clones and misses some; the assay was immunoSEQ multiplex PCR. The repertoire has 80,000 to 95,000 clones, approximately 83% of them found once; the top ten carry around 15%. The sample consisted of peripheral blood mononuclear cells (PBMCs), taken before the fourth cycle of nivolumab. The V gene is TRBV5-5, the J gene TRBJ1-2, with 10 bases lining up with TRBD1. The sequence was obtained from a human donor with classical Hodgkin lymphoma. For the CDR3, the DNA is TGTGCCAGCAGCTTTAGCCGGGACAGGGGTTTCTACACCTTC. Translated, it gives CASSFSRDRGFYTF.